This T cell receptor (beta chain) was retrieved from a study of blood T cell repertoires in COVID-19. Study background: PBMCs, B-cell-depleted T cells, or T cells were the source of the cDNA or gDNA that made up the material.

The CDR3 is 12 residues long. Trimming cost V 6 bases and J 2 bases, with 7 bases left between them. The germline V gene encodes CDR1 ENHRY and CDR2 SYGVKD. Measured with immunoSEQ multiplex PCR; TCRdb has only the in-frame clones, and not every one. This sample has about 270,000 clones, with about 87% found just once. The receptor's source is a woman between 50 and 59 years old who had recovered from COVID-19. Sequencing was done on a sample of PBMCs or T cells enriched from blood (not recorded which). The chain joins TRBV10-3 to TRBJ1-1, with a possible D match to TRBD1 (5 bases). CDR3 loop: CAIRDTNTEAFF. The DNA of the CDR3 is TGTGCCATCAGGGACACCAACACTGAAGCTTTCTTT.